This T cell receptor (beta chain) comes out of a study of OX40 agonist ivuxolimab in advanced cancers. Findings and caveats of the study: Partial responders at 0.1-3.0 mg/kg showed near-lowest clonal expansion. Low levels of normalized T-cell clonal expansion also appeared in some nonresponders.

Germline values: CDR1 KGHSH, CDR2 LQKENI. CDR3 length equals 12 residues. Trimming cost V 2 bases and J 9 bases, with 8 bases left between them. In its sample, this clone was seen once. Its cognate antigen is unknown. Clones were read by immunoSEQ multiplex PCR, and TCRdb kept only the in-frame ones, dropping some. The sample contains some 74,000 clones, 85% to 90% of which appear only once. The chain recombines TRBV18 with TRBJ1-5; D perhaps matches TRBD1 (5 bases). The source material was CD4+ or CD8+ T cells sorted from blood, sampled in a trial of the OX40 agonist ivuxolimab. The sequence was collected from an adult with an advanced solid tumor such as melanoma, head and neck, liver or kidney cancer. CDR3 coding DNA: TGTGCCAGCTCACCAGGGGGAGTGCCCCAGCATTTT. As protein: CASSPGGVPQHF.